These 24 T cell receptor beta chains came from one sample sequenced in a study of CD8 T cells in Susac syndrome. A quantity of about 0.45 to 1 ug RNA underwent reverse transcription using random hexamers. TCRdb called the immunoSEQ multiplex PCR reads again in MiXCR, with one record for every CDR3 protein. The sample includes 90,000 to 150,000 distinct CDR3 sequences, 90% to 95% of them seen just once. Material: CD4+ T cells from PBMCs. These receptors originate from a human donor in good health.

The genes are TRBV5-6 and TRBJ1-2; D remains unclear. The CDR3 extends over 18 amino acids. Germline CDR1 is SGHDT and CDR2 is YYEEEE. The V end lost 0 bases, the J end lost 0 bases, and 18 bases lay between the germline ends. The CDR3 bases are TGTGCCAGCAGCTTGGATCCCCGGTTGGACTTAGCTAACTATGGCTACACCTTC. Its translation: CASSLDPRLDLANYGYTF.

This chain joins TRBV7-2 and TRBJ1-1, with D unclear. CDR1 is SGHTA and CDR2 is FQGNSA in the germline V gene. This CDR3 spans 14 amino acids. Trimming took 2 bases from V and 4 from J, leaving 11 bases between them. CDR3 sequence reads: CASSLLAVRTEAFF. DNA for the CDR3: TGTGCCAGCAGCTTATTGGCAGTTCGCACTGAAGCTTTCTTT.

CDR3 sequence: CASSVRPGQETQYF. As DNA, the CDR3 is TGTGCCAGCAGCGTACGACCGGGGCAAGAGACCCAGTACTTC. The chain couples TRBV9 to TRBJ2-5; TRBD2 is a possible D gene (5 bases). CDR1 is SGDLS and CDR2 is YYNGEE in the germline V gene. Trimming cost V 1 base and J 2 bases, with 9 bases left between them. The CDR3 loop spans 14 amino acids. Full variable domain (missing parts from reference TRBV9 and TRBJ2-5): DSGVTQTPKHLITATGQRVTLRCSPRSGDLSVYWYQQSLDQGLQFLIQYYNGEERAKGNILERFSAQQFPDLHSELNLSSLELGDSALYFCASSVRPGQETQYFGPGTRLLVL.

The chain employs TRBV10-3 and TRBJ2-2, with D maybe TRBD1 (5 bases). From germline, CDR1 is ENHRY and CDR2 SYGVKD. Trimming stripped 6 bases from V and 2 bases from J, with 10 bases between. CDR3 length: 14 amino acids. The CDR3 nucleotides are TGTGCCATCAGGTCCAGGGCCAACACCGGGGAGCTGTTTTTT. Protein sequence: CAIRSRANTGELFF.

The rearrangement links TRBV20-1 to TRBJ1-4; 9 bases map to TRBD1. J gave up 10 bases and V 6 bases, and 6 bases lay outside the gene matches. Looked up from germline, CDR1 is DFQATT and CDR2 is SNEGSKA (reference sequence). The CDR3 contains 12 residues. This CDR3 reads CSAMDRGLKLFF. CDR3 nucleotides: TGCAGTGCCATGGACAGGGGTTTAAAACTGTTTTTT.

As regards this clonotype: Relative to the germline gene, one junction end is altered; a read error may explain this. The rearrangement joins TRBV19 to TRBJ1-1, with 9 bases identical to TRBD1. This CDR3 region has 16 residues. Germline CDR1 LNHDA, CDR2 SQIVND (reference sequence). The CDR3 region is CASSRPSGTGTTEVFF. CDR3 sequence (DNA): TGTGCCAGTAGTCGGCCCTCCGGGACAGGGACCACTGAAGTTTTCTTT.

This sequence joins TRBV7-2 and TRBJ2-7; D perhaps matches TRBD2 (5 bases). The V end was cut by 0 bases, the J end by 0 bases, with 12 bases between. The germline V gene has CDR1 SGHTA and CDR2 FQGNSA. CDR3 length equals 16 residues. This CDR3 reads CASSLAAGASSYEQYF. The CDR3 bases are TGTGCCAGCAGCTTAGCGGCGGGCGCAAGCTCCTACGAGCAGTACTTC. Full variable domain (missing parts from reference TRBV7-2 and TRBJ2-7): GAGVSQSPSNKVTEKGKDVELRCDPISGHTALYWYRQSLGQGLEFLIYFQGNSAPDKSGLPSDRFSAERTGGSVSTLTIQRTQQEDSAVYLCASSLAAGASSYEQYFGPGTRLTVT.

V usage is TRBV6-5 and J usage is TRBJ1-1; 7 bases fit TRBD1. V lost 6 bases to trimming and J lost 0 bases; unmatched junction nucleotides: 7. There are 15 residues in the CDR3. Germline V gives CDR1 MNHEY, CDR2 SVGAGI. CDR3 residues: CASRSQGDMNTEAFF. Written as DNA, the CDR3 is TGTGCCAGCAGATCGCAGGGGGATATGAACACTGAAGCTTTCTTT.

CDR3 region: CASSLPRDTYGYTF. The CDR3 DNA reads TGTGCCAGTAGTCTACCACGGGACACCTATGGCTACACCTTC. This sequence joins TRBV19 and TRBJ1-2; possible D gene TRBD1, 6 bases. CDR1 and CDR2 (germline): LNHDA, SQIVND (reference sequence). Trimming removed 5 bases from V and 4 bases from J, with 14 bases in between. The CDR3 spans 14 residues.

CDR3 residues: CASSDRWTSDEQYF. The CDR3 coding sequence is TGTGCCAGCAGTGACCGCTGGACTAGCGATGAGCAGTACTTC. The V call is TRBV6-5, the J call TRBJ2-7, with 9 bases aligning to TRBD2. The CDR3 loop spans 14 amino acids. Trimming took 5 bases from V and 7 from J; bases not matched to a gene: 9. In germline, CDR1 is MNHEY, CDR2 SVGAGI.

The chain joins TRBV30 to TRBJ2-7; the match to TRBD2 covers 7 bases. Germline-derived CDR1 and CDR2 are GTSNPN and SVGIG (reference sequence). The CDR3 consists of 13 residues. J was trimmed by 6 bases and V by 3 bases; bases with no gene match: 8. The CDR3 DNA reads TGTGCCTGGAGGAGGGACTATACATCCGAGCAGTACTTC. Its protein product is CAWRRDYTSEQYF.

The chain employs TRBV27 and TRBJ2-7; 7 nucleotides line up with TRBD2. CDR1 is MNHEY and CDR2 is SMNVEV in the germline V gene (reference sequence). The CDR3 is 15 amino acids. The trim removed 6 bases at V and 0 bases at J, leaving 8 bases unmatched. CDR3 residues: CASRTGSGYSYEQYF. CDR3 coding DNA: TGTGCCAGCAGAACCGGTAGCGGGTACTCCTACGAGCAGTACTTC.

The CDR3 loop reads CASSPGPGANVLTF. As DNA, the CDR3 is TGTGCCAGCTCACCAGGTCCTGGGGCCAACGTCCTGACTTTC. The chain couples TRBV18 to TRBJ2-6, with unresolved D. Trimming took off 2 bases at V and 2 bases at J, with 4 bases between the two ends. The CDR3 runs to 14 residues. Germline CDR1 reads KGHSH; CDR2 reads LQKENI.

The chain employs TRBV2 and TRBJ1-4, with 10 positions matching TRBD1. V was pared by 4 bases and J by 3 bases, with 2 bases of the junction left unmatched. Germline CDR1 is SNHLY and CDR2 is FYNNEI. The CDR3 has 15 residues. The CDR3: CASSGQGAANEKLFF. The CDR3 DNA is TGTGCCAGCAGTGGACAGGGGGCAGCTAATGAAAAACTGTTTTTT. Full variable domain (rest looked up from reference TRBV2 and TRBJ1-4): EPEVTQTPSHQVTQMGQEVILRCVPISNHLYFYWYRQILGQKVEFLVSFYNNEISEKSEIFDDQFSVERPDGSNFTLKIRSTKLEDSAMYFCASSGQGAANEKLFFGSGTQLSVL.

This clonotype appeared a single time. The chain carries TRBV12-3 or TRBV12-4 and TRBJ1-2, with TRBD1 identical over 8 bases. The CDR3 sequence is 14 residues long. Germline trimming cut 5 bases from V and 7 bases from J; bases unmatched to any gene: 9. The CDR3: CASSLPGQVAGYTF. CDR3 nucleotides: TGTGCCAGCAGTCTTCCGGGACAGGTTGCTGGCTACACCTTC.

The chain uses TRBV7-2 and TRBJ1-2; no definite D call. The length of the CDR3 is 14 residues. CDR1 and CDR2 (germline): SGHTA, FQGNSA. V lost 4 bases, J lost 4 bases, and 13 bases lay in between. The CDR3 DNA reads as TGTGCCAGCAGCTCGTGGTACGGACTCTATGGCTACACCTTC. It translates to CASSSWYGLYGYTF. Filled out from reference TRBV7-2 and TRBJ1-2, the complete variable domain reads GAGVSQSPSNKVTEKGKDVELRCDPISGHTALYWYRQSLGQGLEFLIYFQGNSAPDKSGLPSDRFSAERTGGSVSTLTIQRTQQEDSAVYLCASSSWYGLYGYTFGSGTRLTVV.

V usage is TRBV11-2 and J usage is TRBJ2-7; 9 bases match TRBD1. The germline V gene has CDR1 SGHAT and CDR2 FQNNGV. This CDR3 contains 14 residues. J was trimmed by 5 bases and V by 5 bases; bases with no gene match: 7. The CDR3 bases are TGTGCCAGCAGCGGGGGGACAGGGATCAACGAGCAGTACTTC. This translates into CASSGGTGINEQYF.

The rearrangement joins TRBV5-1 to TRBJ2-1, with 12 bases that match TRBD2. Trimming removed 4 bases from V and 12 bases from J; junction bases left unmatched: 11. The CDR3 sequence is 15 residues long. CDR1 and CDR2 (germline): SGHRS, YFSETQ. CDR3 loop: CASSPDGTSGFRQFF. The CDR3, as DNA: TGCGCCAGCAGCCCTGACGGGACTAGCGGGTTCCGGCAGTTCTTC.

In its sample, this clonotype was seen once. The chain recombines TRBV6-6 with TRBJ2-2; D is possibly TRBD1 or TRBD2 (6 bases each). Trimming removed 7 bases from V and 6 bases from J, with 21 bases in between. Germline CDR1 reads MNHNY; CDR2 reads SVGAGI (reference sequence). CDR3 length equals 16 residues. The CDR3 loop is CASTTGAGRMAGELFF. The CDR3 DNA is TGTGCCAGCACCACGGGGGCAGGGCGCATGGCCGGGGAGCTGTTTTTT.

The V call is TRBV3-1, the J call TRBJ2-5; 7 nucleotides line up with TRBD2. Germline V gene lookup returns CDR1 LGHDT and CDR2 YNNKEL (reference sequence). The CDR3 contains 15 residues. Unmatched junction bases numbered 6, after V lost 1 base and J lost 4 bases. DNA for the CDR3: TGTGCCAGCAGCCAAGGGGGCGGGAGTGGAGAGACCCAGTACTTC. Protein: CASSQGGGSGETQYF.

V is TRBV28 and J is TRBJ2-1; 10 nucleotides agree with TRBD2. The germline V gene encodes CDR1 MDHEN and CDR2 SYDVKM. Trimming took 6 bases from V and 0 from J; bases not matched to a gene: 8. The CDR3 has 17 amino acids. CDR3 coding DNA: TGTGCCAGCAGGCCAATAGGACTAGCGGACTCCTACAATGAGCAGTTCTTC. It specifies CASRPIGLADSYNEQFF.

This clonotype was observed a single time. V and J are TRBV3-1 and TRBJ1-1; weak D call: TRBD1 (6 bases). Germline V gene sequence: CDR1 LGHDT, CDR2 YNNKEL (reference sequence). The CDR3 is 16 residues long. V gave up 4 bases and J gave up 0 bases, with 15 bases separating them. The CDR3 loop is CASSRAPGTLNTEAFF. In DNA form, the CDR3 reads TGTGCCAGCAGCCGAGCTCCCGGGACACTGAACACTGAAGCTTTCTTT.

The chain has TRBV4-2 and TRBJ2-5, with D perhaps matching TRBD1 (6 bases). The CDR3 is 17 residues long. CDR1 is LGHNA and CDR2 is YNFKEQ in the germline V gene. V lost 4 bases to trimming and J lost 1 base, with 19 bases between them. This CDR3 reads CASSRGRGGASQETQYF. Here the CDR3 DNA reads TGTGCCAGCAGCCGTGGAAGAGGGGGAGCCTCCCAAGAGACCCAGTACTTC.

This chain connects TRBV7-9 to TRBJ1-2, with a tentative D call TRBD1 (5 bases). Between the trimmed V and J ends, which lost 5 bases and 1 base, there was a span of 17 bases. CDR3 length: 16 amino acids. The germline CDR1 and CDR2 sequences are SEHNR and FQNEAQ (reference sequence). CDR3 sequence: CASSPQGVGRNYGYTF. The CDR3 DNA is TGTGCCAGCAGCCCCCAGGGAGTGGGGCGTAACTATGGCTACACCTTC.